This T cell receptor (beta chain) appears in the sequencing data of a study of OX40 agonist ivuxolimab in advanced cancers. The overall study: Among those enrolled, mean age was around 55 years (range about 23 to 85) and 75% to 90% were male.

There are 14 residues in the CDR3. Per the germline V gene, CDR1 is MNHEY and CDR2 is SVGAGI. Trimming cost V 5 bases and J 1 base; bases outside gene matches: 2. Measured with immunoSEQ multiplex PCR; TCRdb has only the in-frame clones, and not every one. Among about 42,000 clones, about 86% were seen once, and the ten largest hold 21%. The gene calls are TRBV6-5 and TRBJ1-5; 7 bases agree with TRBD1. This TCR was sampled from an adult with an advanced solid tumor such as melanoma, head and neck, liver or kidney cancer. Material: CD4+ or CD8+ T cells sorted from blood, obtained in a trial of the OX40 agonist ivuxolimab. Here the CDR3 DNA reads TGTGCCAGCAGTCCGACAGGGAGCAATCAGCCCCAGCATTTT. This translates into CASSPTGSNQPQHF.